This TCR beta chain was sequenced for a study of T cells in Graves' hyperthyroidism and ophthalmopathy. General study findings and limits: Before onset, ophthalmopathy was predicted by the model a median about six months earlier.

Comment on this clonotype: No antigen is known for it. Just one base apart from a much larger clone, this may be a read error.

With 1 base removed from V and 4 bases from J, the gap between germline ends came to 7 bases. Germline V CDR1 and CDR2: SGHTA, FQGNSA. This CDR3 spans 14 amino acids. Amplified TCR beta CDR3 regions derived from RNA transcripts. During a first-round RT-PCR of the TCR CDR3, the HTBI primer set was used. TCRdb ran MiXCR on the multiplex PCR reads and lists one entry per CDR3 protein. Here the sample spans some 600,000 distinct CDR3 sequences, about half being singletons. The origin of this receptor is a woman under 30 with Graves' hyperthyroidism. The chain combines TRBV7-2 with TRBJ2-2; no clear D. What was sequenced was peripheral blood or thyroid tissue (not recorded which). In DNA form, the CDR3 reads TGTGCCAGCAGCTTAGTCCTGAGCACCGGGGAGCTGTTTTTT. The encoded protein is CASSLVLSTGELFF.